This TCR beta chain is drawn from a study of identical twins. The V gene's germline CDR1 is DFQATT and CDR2 SNEGSKA (reference sequence). The germline V and J ends were trimmed by 0 bases and 5 bases, with 31 bases remaining between them. The CDR3 length is 20 residues. In TCRdb, the 5' RACE reads were re-called with MiXCR into one record per CDR3 protein. There are around 670,000 distinct CDR3 sequences in the sample; less than 7% occur only once, and 1.5% to 2% lies in the top ten. The sequence derives from a man aged 18 to 29 in good health. Sequenced material: naive T cells sorted from blood. The gene calls are TRBV20-1 and TRBJ1-2, with D maybe TRBD1 (5 bases). The CDR3 is CSARDSHGRAGTPKRYGYTF. The CDR3 DNA reads as TGCAGTGCTAGAGATAGTCATGGGAGGGCAGGGACCCCGAAGAGATATGGCTACACCTTC.